These 25 T cell receptor beta chains were all obtained from the same sample, sequenced in a study of blood T cell repertoires in COVID-19. Profiled with immunoSEQ multiplex PCR; TCRdb holds only in-frame clones, not every one. The sample holds about 70,000 clones, approximately 83% seen once. Sample: peripheral blood. The receptor set was obtained from a human donor in a cohort sampled during active COVID-19.

In DNA form, the CDR3 reads TGCGCCAGCAGCTTGGGCCCCTCCGACAGTGTTGCGCACGGAGATACGCAGTATTTT. The encoded protein is CASSLGPSDSVAHGDTQYF. The chain employs TRBV5-1 and TRBJ2-3; a possible D gene is TRBD1 (5 bases). Germline CDR1 SGHRS, CDR2 YFSETQ. V was shortened by 0 bases and J by 5 bases, with 25 bases between the two germline ends. The CDR3 length is 19 residues.

V is TRBV12-3 or TRBV12-4 and J is TRBJ1-1, with D perhaps TRBD1 (5 bases). The V gene lost 6 bases and the J gene lost 5 bases, with 13 bases spanning the gap. CDR3 length: 13 residues. Written as DNA, the CDR3 is TGTGCCAGCAGCTTCAGGGAGGGGACTGAAGCTTTCTTT. It specifies CASSFREGTEAFF.

J is TRBJ1-2 and V is TRBV7-9; TRBD1 matches at 8 bases. Germline loops: CDR1 SEHNR, CDR2 FQNEAQ (reference sequence). The trim removed 5 bases at V and 6 bases at J, leaving 5 bases unmatched. The CDR3 is 13 residues long. This CDR3 reads CASSSDRGNGYTF. As DNA, the CDR3 is TGTGCCAGCAGCAGCGACAGGGGTAATGGCTACACCTTC.

This sequence joins TRBV2 and TRBJ1-3, with TRBD1 matching over 7 bases. Germline V lookup: CDR1 SNHLY, CDR2 FYNNEI. The CDR3 sequence is 14 residues long. V shed 3 bases and J 4 bases; nucleotides not matched to a gene: 3. The chain's CDR3 is CASSDRGFGNTIYF. The CDR3 bases are TGTGCCAGCAGTGACAGGGGGTTCGGAAACACCATATATTTT.

This clone was detected only once. The chain employs TRBV10-3 and TRBJ2-2; D is ambiguous. Trimming removed 4 bases from V and 1 base from J, with 10 bases in between. The CDR3 runs to 15 residues. The germline CDR1 and CDR2 sequences are ENHRY and SYGVKD. CDR3 in DNA: TGTGCCATCAGTGGACAACAACAGAACACCGGGGAGCTGTTTTTT. It specifies CAISGQQQNTGELFF.

The J gene is TRBJ1-4, the V gene TRBV28, with D possibly matching TRBD1 (6 bases). The V gene lost 8 bases and the J gene lost 8 bases, with 18 bases spanning the gap. The germline V gene has CDR1 MDHEN and CDR2 SYDVKM. This CDR3 has 14 residues. CDR3: CASEKGGLGEKLFF. The CDR3 region has the DNA TGTGCCAGCGAGAAGGGGGGGTTAGGGGAAAAACTGTTTTTT.

This clone was seen just once. The J gene is TRBJ2-7, the V gene TRBV7-9; D is perhaps TRBD1 (6 bases). The CDR3 sequence is 18 residues long. Germline V lookup: CDR1 SEHNR, CDR2 FQNEAQ (reference sequence). Trimming pared 4 bases from V and 7 bases from J, leaving 29 bases between. The chain's CDR3 is CASSYSRGQGRRPSEQYF. Written as DNA, the CDR3 is TGTGCCAGCAGCTATAGTCGAGGTCAGGGGCGAAGACCCTCGGAGCAGTACTTC.

This clone was observed once. The V call is TRBV7-9, the J call TRBJ1-1; D unclear. V gave up 2 bases and J gave up 10 bases, with 17 bases separating them. The CDR3 is made up of 14 amino acids. Germline assignment: CDR1 SEHNR and CDR2 FQNEAQ (reference sequence). In DNA, the CDR3 is TGTGCCAGCAGCTTACACGCAACCGACTCTCGAGCTTTCTTT. Residues: CASSLHATDSRAFF.

This chain links TRBV24-1 with TRBJ2-3; D uncertain. Trimming cost V 7 bases and J 4 bases, with 8 bases left between them. Germline CDR1 and CDR2: KGHDR and SFDVKD. The CDR3 contains 12 residues. CDR3 nucleotides: TGTGCCACCAGCGCGGCGGCAGATACGCAGTATTTT. This codes for CATSAAADTQYF.

This rearrangement joins TRBV10-3 to TRBJ2-7; 11 bases map to TRBD1. CDR1 and CDR2 (germline): ENHRY, SYGVKD. With V trimmed by 7 bases and J by 11 bases, 7 bases remained unmatched. This CDR3 spans 12 amino acids. CDR3 in amino acids: CAINSGTGGEYF. The CDR3 DNA reads as TGTGCCATCAACTCCGGGACAGGGGGGGAGTACTTC.

The table lists this clone with a few counts. The V and J genes are TRBV5-6 and TRBJ1-4, with D perhaps matching TRBD1 (5 bases). V was cut by 2 bases and J by 12 bases, with 14 bases left in between. The germline V gene encodes CDR1 SGHDT and CDR2 YYEEEE. The CDR3 loop spans 13 amino acids. The CDR3 region has the DNA TGTGCCAGCAGCTTTTCCAGGGAACCGGAACTGTTTTTT. Protein: CASSFSREPELFF. Together with reference TRBV5-6 and TRBJ1-4, the CDR3 gives the full variable domain: DAGVTQSPTHLIKTRGQQVTLRCSPKSGHDTVSWYQQALGQGPQFIFQYYEEEERQRGNFPDRFSGHQFPNYSSELNVNALLLGDSALYLCASSFSREPELFFGSGTQLSVL.

The V call is TRBV11-2, the J call TRBJ1-1; D perhaps matches TRBD1 (5 bases). The V end lost 4 bases, the J end lost 7 bases, and 19 bases lay between the germline ends. The CDR3 is made up of 15 amino acids. Germline CDR1 is SGHAT and CDR2 is FQNNGV. CDR3 region: CASSSRTGPNYEAFF. DNA of the CDR3: TGTGCCAGCAGCTCCCGTACAGGTCCCAATTATGAAGCTTTCTTT.

This clone came up once. The V and J genes are TRBV14 and TRBJ2-5; D is ambiguous. There are 14 residues in the CDR3. Trimming took 1 base from V and 2 from J, leaving 8 bases between them. Germline values: CDR1 SGHDN, CDR2 FVKESK. The CDR3 here is CASSQVPGQETQYF. CDR3 sequence (DNA): TGTGCCAGCAGCCAAGTCCCAGGTCAAGAGACCCAGTACTTC. The full variable domain, in which reference TRBV14 and TRBJ2-5 provide the parts outside the CDR3, is EAGVTQFPSHSVIEKGQTVTLRCDPISGHDNLYWYRRVMGKEIKFLLHFVKESKQDESGMPNNRFLAERTGGTYSTLKVQPAELEDSGVYFCASSQVPGQETQYFGPGTRLLVL.

The chain recombines TRBV5-1 with TRBJ2-3; 12 bases are shared with TRBD2. The CDR3 runs to 17 residues. The germline CDR1 and CDR2 sequences are SGHRS and YFSETQ. The V gene end was trimmed by 1 base and the J gene end by 4 bases; junction bases not matched to a gene: 7. The CDR3 sequence: CASSLILAGGPADTQYF. CDR3 in DNA: TGCGCCAGCAGCTTGATCCTAGCGGGGGGGCCGGCAGATACGCAGTATTTT.

The V call is TRBV5-1, the J call TRBJ2-7, with 13 bases that match TRBD2. The CDR3 has 18 residues. Germline V CDR1 and CDR2: SGHRS, YFSETQ. V was clipped by 0 bases and J by 0 bases; unmatched bases: 6. DNA for the CDR3: TGCGCCAGCAGCTTGGGACTAGCGGGGGGCCTGAGCTCCTACGAGCAGTACTTC. This gives the protein CASSLGLAGGLSSYEQYF.

The gene calls are TRBV6-5 and TRBJ2-5, with 11 bases matching TRBD2. J gave up 5 bases and V 9 bases, and 5 bases lay outside the gene matches. CDR1 and CDR2 from the germline V gene are MNHEY and SVGAGI. The CDR3 consists of 13 residues. The DNA for the CDR3 is TGTGCCAGTTTAGCGGGGGGGCGTGAGACCCAGTACTTC. It translates to CASLAGGRETQYF.

The chain employs TRBV19 and TRBJ2-7; D not certain. Trimming stripped 3 bases from V and 0 bases from J, with 9 bases between. Germline assignment: CDR1 LNHDA and CDR2 SQIVND (reference sequence). The CDR3 runs 14 residues. The CDR3 loop is CASSMVASSYEQYF. For the CDR3, the DNA is TGTGCCAGTAGTATGGTAGCCAGCTCCTACGAGCAGTACTTC.

The gene calls are TRBV3-1 (or the pseudogene TRBV3-2) and TRBJ1-4; no definite D call. CDR1 and CDR2 from the germline V gene are LGHDT and YNNKEL (reference sequence). V lost 4 bases, J lost 5 bases, and 5 bases lay in between. The CDR3 is 12 residues long. CDR3 sequence reads: CASSPLNEKLFF. CDR3 coding DNA: TGTGCCAGCAGCCCACTCAATGAAAAACTGTTTTTT.

V and J are TRBV28 and TRBJ1-1, with D possibly being TRBD1 (6 bases). This CDR3 contains 16 residues. Germline CDR1 and CDR2: MDHEN and SYDVKM. V lost 3 bases and J 2 bases, leaving 16 bases between the germline ends. CDR3 in amino acids: CASSFVQGRVNTEAFF. The CDR3 DNA sequence: TGTGCCAGCAGTTTCGTTCAGGGGAGGGTTAACACTGAAGCTTTCTTT. Full variable domain (missing parts from reference TRBV28 and TRBJ1-1): DVKVTQSSRYLVKRTGEKVFLECVQDMDHENMFWYRQDPGLGLRLIYFSYDVKMKEKGDIPEGYSVSREKKERFSLILESASTNQTSMYLCASSFVQGRVNTEAFFGQGTRLTVV.

The rearrangement uses TRBV4-1 and TRBJ1-1; unclear D gene. Germline V CDR1 and CDR2: MGHRA, YSYEKL. V was pared by 2 bases and J by 0 bases, with 10 bases between. The CDR3 sequence is 15 residues long. CDR3 region: CASSQTQIMNTEAFF. The CDR3 DNA reads as TGCGCCAGCAGCCAAACACAGATCATGAACACTGAAGCTTTCTTT.

V and J are TRBV5-1 and TRBJ2-7, with 8 bases that match TRBD1. Looked up from germline, CDR1 is SGHRS and CDR2 is YFSETQ. After removal of 4 bases from V and 6 bases from J, the junction contained 9 bases not matched to a gene. The CDR3 has 14 amino acids. The CDR3 DNA is TGCGCCAGCAGCGCGTTACCCGGACAGGGCGAGCAGTACTTC. It codes for CASSALPGQGEQYF.

This chain uses TRBV3-1 (or the pseudogene TRBV3-2) with TRBJ2-3, with TRBD2 matching over 8 bases. The V gene end was trimmed by 0 bases and the J gene end by 0 bases; junction bases not matched to a gene: 5. The CDR3 runs to 17 residues. Looked up from germline, CDR1 is LGHDT and CDR2 is YNNKEL (reference sequence). Here the CDR3 DNA reads TGTGCCAGCAGCCAAGATCCCGGGGGGGCCAGCACAGATACGCAGTATTTT. Amino acids: CASSQDPGGASTDTQYF.

A single count supports this clone. The V call is TRBV10-3, the J call TRBJ2-5; TRBD1 matches 7 bases. The trim removed 8 bases at V and 3 bases at J, leaving 0 bases unmatched. CDR1 and CDR2 from the germline V gene are ENHRY and SYGVKD. This CDR3 has 11 residues. CDR3 nucleotide sequence: TGTGCCATCGGACAGGAAGAGACCCAGTACTTC. It is translated as CAIGQEETQYF.

V usage is TRBV7-2 and J usage is TRBJ1-6; 9 positions match TRBD1. The CDR3 is 15 amino acids. V was clipped by 3 bases and J by 5 bases; unmatched bases: 2. From germline, CDR1 is SGHTA and CDR2 FQGNSA. CDR3 coding DNA: TGTGCCAGCAGCTTGGGACAGGGTAATAATTCACCCCTCCACTTT. Translating it yields CASSLGQGNNSPLHF.

The chain uses TRBV9 and TRBJ1-2; 10 bases agree with TRBD1. The junction had 11 bases not matched to a gene; V was cut back by 4 bases and J by 5 bases. The CDR3 length is 16 residues. Germline V lookup: CDR1 SGDLS, CDR2 YYNGEE. In DNA, the CDR3 is TGTGCCAGCAGCAACCCGGGGGGGGACAGGGGTTATGGCTACACCTTC. Translation gives CASSNPGGDRGYGYTF. Filled out from reference TRBV9 and TRBJ1-2, the complete variable domain reads DSGVTQTPKHLITATGQRVTLRCSPRSGDLSVYWYQQSLDQGLQFLIQYYNGEERAKGNILERFSAQQFPDLHSELNLSSLELGDSALYFCASSNPGGDRGYGYTFGSGTRLTVV.